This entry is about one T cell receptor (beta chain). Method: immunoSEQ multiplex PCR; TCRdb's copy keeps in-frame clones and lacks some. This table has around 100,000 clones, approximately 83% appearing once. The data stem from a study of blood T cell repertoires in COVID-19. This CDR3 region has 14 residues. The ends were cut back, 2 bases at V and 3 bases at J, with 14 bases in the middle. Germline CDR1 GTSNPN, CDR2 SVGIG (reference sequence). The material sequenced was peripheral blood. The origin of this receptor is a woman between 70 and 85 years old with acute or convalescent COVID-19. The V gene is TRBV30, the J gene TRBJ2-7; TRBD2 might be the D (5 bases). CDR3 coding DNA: TGTGCCTGGAGTCGGGGTAAGCACATCTACGAGCAGTACTTC. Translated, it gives CAWSRGKHIYEQYF.